This TCR beta chain came from a study of T cells in Graves' hyperthyroidism and ophthalmopathy. The CDR3 regions of TCR beta were amplified from RNA transcripts. With the HTBI primer set, the TCR CDR3 went through a first round of RT-PCR. TCRdb independently ran MiXCR on the multiplex PCR reads; one entry per CDR3 protein. The sample contains 200,000 to 250,000 distinct CDR3 sequences, approximately 24% of which appear only once. Sequencing was carried out using blood. The source is a woman aged 40 to 50 with Graves' ophthalmopathy.

The CDR3 coding sequence is TGTGCCAGCAGTTTACCCGAAGCGGGCTTACAAGAGACCCAGTACTTC. It codes for CASSLPEAGLQETQYF. V gene TRBV27 combines with J gene TRBJ2-5; the D gene is possibly TRBD2 (6 bases). The CDR3 loop spans 16 amino acids. Trimming shortened V by 2 bases and J by 2 bases, and 15 bases separated the two germline ends. Germline V gene data show CDR1 as MNHEY and CDR2 as SMNVEV (reference sequence).